Presented here are 19 T cell receptor beta chains from one specimen sequenced in a study of beta chain features in type 1 diabetes. The authors reverse transcribed all of the isolated RNA, so sequencing captured expressed TCRB transcripts. The data were produced by immunoSEQ multiplex PCR, yet TCRdb's version contains in-frame clones alone and is incomplete. Of 600,000 or so clones in the sample, 9.5% to 15% were seen once. No antigen is known for these receptors. Study-level points and caveats: TCRB CDR3s were moderately but significantly shorter in Type 1 diabetes patients in all four CD4+ subsets.

Material for sequencing was naive CD4+ T cells from blood. These receptors all stem from a man in his thirties or forties with type 1 diabetes.

The V and J genes are TRBV20-1 and TRBJ1-4; D gene ambiguous. The V end was cut by 5 bases, the J end by 7 bases, with 8 bases between. The CDR3 length is 11 residues. Germline CDR1 is DFQATT and CDR2 is SNEGSKA (reference sequence). The CDR3 here is CSAQSAEKLFF. In DNA, the CDR3 is TGCAGTGCTCAATCGGCTGAAAAACTGTTTTTT.

Notes on this clone: The sample holds other DNA sequences that translate to the same CDR3. This chain joins TRBV28 and TRBJ2-7; 8 nucleotides align to TRBD1. V dropped 4 bases and J dropped 4; count of bases not matched to a gene: 3. The CDR3 extends over 13 amino acids. Germline V gives CDR1 MDHEN, CDR2 SYDVKM. CDR3 region: CASSSGQGYEQYF. CDR3 sequence (DNA): TGTGCCAGCAGTTCCGGACAGGGATACGAGCAGTACTTC.

Only a few counts were recorded for this clone. The chain links TRBV7-2 to TRBJ2-3, with D perhaps TRBD2 (7 bases). The CDR3 loop spans 15 amino acids. Trimming removed 7 bases at V and 1 base at J, with 15 bases between. In germline, CDR1 is SGHTA, CDR2 FQGNSA. CDR3 in amino acids: CASTPGGGGTDTQYF. Here the CDR3 DNA reads TGTGCCAGCACCCCCGGAGGGGGGGGCACAGATACGCAGTATTTT.

This clone was seen only a few times. The chain couples TRBV5-4 to TRBJ2-7; a weak D match, TRBD2 (6 bases). Per the germline V gene, CDR1 is SGHNT and CDR2 is YYREEE (reference sequence). The V end lost 0 bases, the J end lost 2 bases, and 12 bases lay between the germline ends. The CDR3 spans 15 residues. The DNA for the CDR3 is TGTGCCAGCAGCTTGGCAGGCGGGGAGGCCTACGAGCAGTACTTC. This codes for CASSLAGGEAYEQYF.

The rearrangement joins TRBV7-2 to TRBJ2-7; D is undetermined. CDR1 SGHTA and CDR2 FQGNSA come from the germline V gene. This CDR3 comprises 14 residues. Trimming removed 1 base from V and 7 bases from J, with 14 bases in between. CDR3 nucleotides: TGTGCCAGCAGCTTAGATCGGACGATTGGGGAGCAGTACTTC. Encoded protein: CASSLDRTIGEQYF.

J is TRBJ2-1 and V is TRBV25-1; TRBD2 matches 11 bases. The germline CDR1 and CDR2 sequences are MGHDK and SYGVNS. Losses at the gene ends were 3 bases for V and 7 bases for J; bases not matched to a gene: 5. The length of the CDR3 is 15 residues. The CDR3: CASSDIAGGLNEQFF. DNA for the CDR3: TGTGCCAGCAGTGATATAGCGGGGGGGCTAAATGAGCAGTTCTTC.

This clone was counted only a few times. J is TRBJ2-1 and V is TRBV5-1, with 10 bases that match TRBD2. This CDR3 contains 16 residues. J gave up 4 bases and V 0 bases, and 4 bases lay outside the gene matches. Germline CDR1 is SGHRS and CDR2 is YFSETQ. The CDR3 protein is CASSLDSGGRYNEQFF. In DNA form, the CDR3 reads TGCGCCAGCAGCTTGGATAGCGGGGGGCGTTACAATGAGCAGTTCTTC. Full variable domain (outside the CDR3, taken from reference TRBV5-1 and TRBJ2-1): KAGVTQTPRYLIKTRGQQVTLSCSPISGHRSVSWYQQTPGQGLQFLFEYFSETQRNKGNFPGRFSGRQFSNSRSEMNVSTLELGDSALYLCASSLDSGGRYNEQFFGPGTRLTVL.

This chain connects TRBV7-2 to TRBJ2-3; D uncertain. CDR1 and CDR2 (germline): SGHTA, FQGNSA. Trimming stripped 4 bases from V and 2 bases from J, with 7 bases between. CDR3 length equals 13 residues. The CDR3 DNA is TGTGCCAGCAGCTCGGCATACACAGATACGCAGTATTTT. Amino acid sequence: CASSSAYTDTQYF.

This clone was seen a handful of times. V gene TRBV10-3 combines with J gene TRBJ1-5, with TRBD1 matching 8 bases. Looked up from germline, CDR1 is ENHRY and CDR2 is SYGVKD. After removal of 10 bases from V and 3 bases from J, the junction contained 11 bases not matched to a gene. The CDR3 totals 15 residues. In nucleotides, the CDR3 is TGTGCCACCTCCTTCGGACAGGGTATCAATCAGCCCCAGCATTTT. Its translation: CATSFGQGINQPQHF.

This sequence joins TRBV21-1 and TRBJ1-1; no DNA check was done on the table's D call, TRBD1. TRBV21-1 is annotated as a pseudogene. This CDR3 has 15 amino acids. The CDR3 nucleotides are TGTGCCAGCAGCAAAGCGATGGGACAGGGCCCCGAAGCTTTCTTT. Protein: CASSKAMGQGPEAFF.

This clone has only a few counts. J is TRBJ2-7 and V is TRBV29-1, with D possibly being TRBD1 (7 bases). V was clipped by 5 bases and J by 3 bases, with 17 bases between them. The CDR3 totals 14 residues. CDR1 is SQVTM, CDR2 ANQGSEA, per germline. CDR3 in amino acids: CSVRQGGPVYEQYF. CDR3 coding DNA: TGCAGCGTTCGCCAGGGGGGCCCTGTCTACGAGCAGTACTTC.

The rearrangement links TRBV7-9 to TRBJ1-3; 9 bases match TRBD1. Trimming took 5 bases from V and 0 from J; bases not matched to a gene: 8. This CDR3 contains 17 residues. Germline assignment: CDR1 SEHNR and CDR2 FQNEAQ (reference sequence). The CDR3 sequence is CASSKPGQGGSGNTIYF. The DNA for the CDR3 is TGTGCCAGCAGCAAACCGGGACAGGGAGGCTCTGGAAACACCATATATTTT.

The chain employs TRBV2 and TRBJ2-2, with no clear D. CDR3 length: 14 residues. The germline V and J ends were trimmed by 2 bases and 0 bases, with 4 bases remaining between them. Germline CDR1 reads SNHLY; CDR2 reads FYNNEI. CDR3 nucleotides: TGTGCCAGCAGTGAAATGGCGAACACCGGGGAGCTGTTTTTT. It translates to CASSEMANTGELFF.

This clone was detected a few times. This chain joins TRBV4-3 and TRBJ1-2; D may be TRBD1 (5 bases). The CDR3 has 15 amino acids. Germline assignment: CDR1 LGHNA and CDR2 YSLEER. V shed 2 bases and J shed 6 bases, with 16 bases lying between them. DNA for the CDR3: TGCGCCAGCAGCCAACGTCTGGGGTCGGGGGATGGCTACACCTTC. Protein product: CASSQRLGSGDGYTF.

CDR3 region: CAWSGVQLGQRNQPQHF. DNA of the CDR3: TGTGCCTGGAGCGGGGTTCAACTGGGGCAGCGCAATCAGCCCCAGCATTTT. The rearrangement uses TRBV30 and TRBJ1-5, with D possibly being TRBD1 (5 bases). The germline V gene encodes CDR1 GTSNPN and CDR2 SVGIG (reference sequence). V was cut by 3 bases and J by 2 bases, with 20 bases left in between. The CDR3 runs to 17 residues.

This clone was counted a few times. The rearrangement links TRBV9 to TRBJ1-1; D remains unclear. Germline CDR1 SGDLS, CDR2 YYNGEE. V was shortened by 0 bases and J by 1 base, with 7 bases between the two germline ends. This CDR3 spans 14 amino acids. CDR3 region: CASSVDGENTEAFF. CDR3 in DNA: TGTGCCAGCAGCGTAGATGGAGAGAACACTGAAGCTTTCTTT.

This clone was recorded a few times. This rearrangement joins TRBV27 to TRBJ1-1; TRBD1 is a possible D gene (5 bases). From germline, CDR1 is MNHEY and CDR2 SMNVEV (reference sequence). V was cut by 3 bases and J by 6 bases, with 11 bases left in between. The CDR3 has 13 amino acids. Written as DNA, the CDR3 is TGTGCCAGCAGTTTCTCTCGCAGGGCTGAAGCTTTCTTT. It encodes CASSFSRRAEAFF.

Only a few counts were recorded for this clone. The chain couples TRBV5-8 to TRBJ2-2; D tentatively reads TRBD1 or TRBD2 (5 bases each). The germline gives CDR1 SGHTS, CDR2 YDEGEE. The CDR3 sequence is 14 residues long. V was trimmed by 4 bases and J by 6 bases, leaving 13 bases between them. The CDR3 DNA reads TGTGCCAGCAGCAGTGCCGGGACCGCCGGGGAGCTGTTTTTT. This sequence encodes CASSSAGTAGELFF. The variable domain in full, completed from reference TRBV5-8 and TRBJ2-2, reads EAGVTQSPTHLIKTRGQQATLRCSPISGHTSVYWYQQALGLGLQFLLWYDEGEERNRGNFPPRFSGRQFPNYSSELNVNALELEDSALYLCASSSAGTAGELFFGEGSRLTVL.

This clone was picked up a small number of times. J is TRBJ2-7 and V is TRBV29-1, with D maybe TRBD2 (5 bases). Germline CDR1 reads SQVTM; CDR2 reads ANQGSEA. Trimming shortened V by 5 bases and J by 2 bases, and 13 bases separated the two germline ends. The CDR3 runs 13 residues. The CDR3 is CSVFEGGTYEQYF. In DNA, the CDR3 is TGCAGCGTTTTTGAGGGCGGTACCTACGAGCAGTACTTC.